This T cell receptor (beta chain) came from a study of beta chain features in type 1 diabetes. General study findings and limits: TCRB CDR3s were moderately but significantly shorter in Type 1 diabetes patients in all four CD4+ subsets. In comparison with healthy donors, patients had naive, central memory and Treg TCRB repertoires that appeared more similar.

This clone was observed many times. The antigen is unknown. The V and J ends lost 4 bases and 3 bases, in that order; junction bases with no gene match: 16. The CDR3 is made up of 18 amino acids. Germline CDR1 SQVTM, CDR2 ANQGSEA. Averaging about 0.12 L, one heparinised blood draw came from each individual donor. Isolated RNA was reverse transcribed in full, so expressed TCRB transcripts were sequenced. Generated by immunoSEQ multiplex PCR, the TCRdb table keeps only in-frame clones and is missing some. Among 300,000 to 350,000 clones listed, less than 10% were seen once. Source material: central memory CD4+ T cells from blood. The TCR was taken from a woman aged 18-29 years in good health. The rearrangement joins TRBV29-1 to TRBJ2-1; 9 bases are shared with TRBD2. CDR3 region: CSVGGLAGSTQLYNEQFF. DNA of the CDR3: TGCAGCGTTGGTGGGCTAGCGGGAAGCACCCAACTCTACAATGAGCAGTTCTTC.